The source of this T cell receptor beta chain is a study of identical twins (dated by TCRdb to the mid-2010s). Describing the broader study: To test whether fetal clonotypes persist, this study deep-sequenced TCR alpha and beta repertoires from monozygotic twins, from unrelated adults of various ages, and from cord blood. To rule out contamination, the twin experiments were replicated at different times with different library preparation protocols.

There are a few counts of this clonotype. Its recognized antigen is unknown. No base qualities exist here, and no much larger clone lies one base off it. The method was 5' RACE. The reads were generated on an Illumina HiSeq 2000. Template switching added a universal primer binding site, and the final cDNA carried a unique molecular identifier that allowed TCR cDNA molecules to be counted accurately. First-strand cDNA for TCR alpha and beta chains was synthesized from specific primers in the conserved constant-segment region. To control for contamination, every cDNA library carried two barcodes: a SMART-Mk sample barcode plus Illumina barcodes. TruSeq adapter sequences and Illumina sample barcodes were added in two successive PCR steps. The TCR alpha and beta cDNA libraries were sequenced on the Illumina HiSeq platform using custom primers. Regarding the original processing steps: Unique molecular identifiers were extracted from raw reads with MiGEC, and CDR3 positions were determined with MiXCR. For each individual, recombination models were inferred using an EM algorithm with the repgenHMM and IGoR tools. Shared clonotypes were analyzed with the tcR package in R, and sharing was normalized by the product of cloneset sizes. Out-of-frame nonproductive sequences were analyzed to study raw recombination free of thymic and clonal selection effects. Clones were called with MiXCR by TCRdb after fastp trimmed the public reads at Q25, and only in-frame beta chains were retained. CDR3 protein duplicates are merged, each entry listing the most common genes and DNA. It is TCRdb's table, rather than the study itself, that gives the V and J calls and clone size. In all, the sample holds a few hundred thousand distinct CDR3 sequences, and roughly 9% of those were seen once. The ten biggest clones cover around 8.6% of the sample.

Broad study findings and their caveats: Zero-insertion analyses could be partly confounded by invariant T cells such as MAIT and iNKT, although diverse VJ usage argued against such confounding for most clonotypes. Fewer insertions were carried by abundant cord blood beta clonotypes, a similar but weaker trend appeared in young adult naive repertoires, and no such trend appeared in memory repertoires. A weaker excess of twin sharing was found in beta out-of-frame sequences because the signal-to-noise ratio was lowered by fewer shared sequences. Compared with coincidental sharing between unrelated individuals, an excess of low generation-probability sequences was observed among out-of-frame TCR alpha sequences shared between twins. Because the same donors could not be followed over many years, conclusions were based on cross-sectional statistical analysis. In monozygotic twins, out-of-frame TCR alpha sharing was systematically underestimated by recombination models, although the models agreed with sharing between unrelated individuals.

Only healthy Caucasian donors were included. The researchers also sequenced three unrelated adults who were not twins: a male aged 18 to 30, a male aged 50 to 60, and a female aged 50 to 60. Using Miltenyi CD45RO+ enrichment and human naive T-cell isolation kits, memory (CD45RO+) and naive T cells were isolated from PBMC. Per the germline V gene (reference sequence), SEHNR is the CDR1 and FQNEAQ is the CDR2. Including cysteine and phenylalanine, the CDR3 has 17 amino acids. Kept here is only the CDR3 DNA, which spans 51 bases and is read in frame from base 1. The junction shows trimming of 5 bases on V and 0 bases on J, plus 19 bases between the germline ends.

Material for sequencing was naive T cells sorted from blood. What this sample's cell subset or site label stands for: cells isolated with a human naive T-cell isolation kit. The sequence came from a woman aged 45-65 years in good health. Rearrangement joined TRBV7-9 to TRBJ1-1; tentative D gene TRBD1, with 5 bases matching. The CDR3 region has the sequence CASSPDGHPRMNTEAFF. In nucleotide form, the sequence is TGTGCCAGCAGCCCCGACGGACATCCTCGGATGAACACTGAAGCTTTCTTT.